The 2 T cell receptor beta chains presented below share a single source sample, sequenced in a study of spatial heterogeneity in lung cancer. The time point here: sample taken at primary tumor resection. Whole RNA was taken from tumor, nontumor lung or frozen PBMC; it was then sequenced unsorted. One entry per CDR3 protein, called by TCRdb with MiXCR from the 5' RACE reads. Among roughly 4,600 distinct CDR3 sequences listed, about 18% were seen once. Here the sequenced sample was normal lung tissue next to the tumor, taken at surgery. These receptors were taken from a male donor with early-stage non-small cell lung cancer.

By its share, this clonotype is medium-sized (0.01 to 0.1%). The library was built for alpha chains, so this beta chain is an off-target read and its size means little. The chain recombines TRBV7-2 with TRBJ2-2; tentatively, D is TRBD1 (6 bases). V lost 5 bases and J 1 base, leaving 17 bases between the germline ends. The CDR3 is 17 residues long. Germline V CDR1 and CDR2: SGHTA, FQGNSA. The CDR3 coding sequence is TGTGCCAGCAGCCCCGGACAGAGATCTCTGAACACCGGGGAGCTGTTTTTT. It translates to CASSPGQRSLNTGELFF.

Details on this clonotype: Found in a library prepared for alpha chains, this beta chain is an off-target read, and its abundance has little meaning. V and J are TRBV7-2 and TRBJ1-1; TRBD1 might be the D (5 bases). V was clipped by 3 bases and J by 5 bases, with 22 bases between them. CDR3 size: 17 residues. Per germline, CDR1 SGHTA and CDR2 FQGNSA. The CDR3 nucleotides read TGTGCCAGCAGCTTTCGCTGGGACGAGTCTTCTAGGACTGAAGCTTTCTTT. As protein: CASSFRWDESSRTEAFF.